Shown below are 15 T cell receptor beta chains from a single sample sequenced in a study of T cell responses to AZD1222 COVID-19 vaccine. Measured with immunoSEQ multiplex PCR; TCRdb has only the in-frame clones, and not every one. The repertoire holds 150,000 to 200,000 clones, with about 91% as singletons. Source: peripheral blood, taken 28 days after the second AZD1222 dose. The receptors come from an adult who received the AZD1222 COVID-19 vaccine.

This clone has a handful of counts. The CDR3 bases are TGTGCCTGGGACCCAACAGGGAACACTGAAGCTTTCTTT. It encodes CAWDPTGNTEAFF. The V gene is TRBV30, the J gene TRBJ1-1; D might be TRBD1 (5 bases). The CDR3 sequence is 13 residues long. Germline V gene sequence: CDR1 GTSNPN, CDR2 SVGIG (reference sequence). Between the trimmed V and J ends, which lost 5 bases and 1 base, there was a span of 11 bases.

The chain is built from TRBV7-3 and TRBJ2-6; 7 bases fit TRBD2. The trim removed 5 bases at V and 0 bases at J, leaving 7 bases unmatched. This CDR3 is built from 17 residues. Per germline, CDR1 SGHTA and CDR2 FQGTGA. The CDR3 spells CASSPWEGPSGANVLTF. The CDR3 DNA reads TGTGCCAGCAGCCCCTGGGAGGGACCCTCTGGGGCCAACGTCCTGACTTTC.

In its sample, this clone was seen once. The chain recombines TRBV11-2 with TRBJ2-3; maybe TRBD2 (5 bases). V was cut by 1 base and J by 3 bases, with 11 bases left in between. CDR3 length: 15 residues. Germline assignment: CDR1 SGHAT and CDR2 FQNNGV. In nucleotides, the CDR3 is TGTGCCAGCAGCTTAGTGGGCGGGTCTACAGATACGCAGTATTTT. Amino acids: CASSLVGGSTDTQYF.

The chain joins TRBV18 to TRBJ1-4; D remains unclear. Trimming shortened V by 4 bases and J by 8 bases, and 11 bases separated the two germline ends. The CDR3 runs 13 residues. Germline V gives CDR1 KGHSH, CDR2 LQKENI. In DNA, the CDR3 is TGTGCCAGCTCACTCCAGGACGGGGAAAAACTGTTTTTT. This gives the protein CASSLQDGEKLFF.

This rearrangement joins TRBV19 to TRBJ1-1; D is unclear. CDR3 length: 14 residues. Germline V gene sequence: CDR1 LNHDA, CDR2 SQIVND (reference sequence). V was cut by 6 bases and J by 3 bases, with 14 bases left in between. The CDR3 sequence: CASSPQTTDTEAFF. Written as DNA, the CDR3 is TGTGCCAGTAGCCCGCAGACGACGGACACTGAAGCTTTCTTT.

The rearrangement joins TRBV9 to TRBJ1-3, with D unresolved. Trimming took off 4 bases at V and 0 bases at J, with 11 bases between the two ends. From germline, CDR1 is SGDLS and CDR2 YYNGEE. The CDR3 has 15 residues. CDR3 region: CASSPDVDSGNTIYF. The CDR3 nucleotides are TGTGCCAGCAGCCCGGACGTCGACTCTGGAAACACCATATATTTT.

The gene calls are TRBV7-9 and TRBJ1-3; 8 bases line up with TRBD1. The CDR3 runs 17 residues. After removal of 5 bases from V and 0 bases from J, the junction contained 9 bases not matched to a gene. Germline CDR1 and CDR2: SEHNR and FQNEAQ (reference sequence). In DNA form, the CDR3 reads TGTGCCAGCAGCCCCTGGACAGGGCGAGTCTCTGGAAACACCATATATTTT. Its protein is CASSPWTGRVSGNTIYF.

The J gene is TRBJ1-1, the V gene TRBV12-3 or TRBV12-4; a possible D gene is TRBD1 (5 bases). The V and J ends lost 6 bases and 6 bases respectively, with 14 bases between them. CDR3 length: 13 amino acids. The CDR3 here is CASSSWGSSEAFF. For the CDR3, the DNA is TGTGCCAGCAGCTCATGGGGGTCCTCTGAAGCTTTCTTT.

V usage is TRBV10-1 and J usage is TRBJ2-3, with D possibly called TRBD1 or TRBD2 (5 bases each). CDR1 is WNHNN, CDR2 SYGVQD, per germline (reference sequence). The CDR3 consists of 14 residues. V gave up 5 bases and J gave up 7 bases, with 16 bases separating them. CDR3 nucleotide sequence: TGCGCCAGCAGTACCGGGACCCCGGGGAATACGCAGTATTTT. As protein: CASSTGTPGNTQYF.

The rearrangement links TRBV19 to TRBJ1-2; TRBD1 agrees at 11 bases. This CDR3 has 18 residues. From germline, CDR1 is LNHDA and CDR2 SQIVND (reference sequence). The ends lost 8 bases at V and 5 bases at J; junction bases unmatched: 19. The CDR3 reads CASSRFAVGTGGSYGYTF. CDR3 coding DNA: TGTGCCAGTTCTAGGTTCGCCGTCGGGACAGGGGGTTCTTATGGCTACACCTTC.

The J gene is TRBJ2-1, the V gene TRBV7-8, with D maybe TRBD1 (5 bases). Deletions cut 4 bases from V and 4 bases from J, with 5 bases between. The CDR3 is made up of 12 amino acids. In germline, CDR1 is SGHVS, CDR2 FQNEAQ. CDR3 in DNA: TGTGCCAGCAGCTCAGGGTACAATGAGCAGTTCTTC. Amino acids: CASSSGYNEQFF.

The chain links TRBV29-1 to TRBJ1-1, with D maybe TRBD1 (6 bases). The germline V gene has CDR1 SQVTM and CDR2 ANQGSEA. Deletions cut 4 bases from V and 11 bases from J, with 11 bases between. This CDR3 spans 10 amino acids. The CDR3 protein is CSVGAGGAFF. Written as DNA, the CDR3 is TGCAGCGTTGGGGCCGGGGGCGCTTTCTTT.

The rearrangement joins TRBV3-1 (or the pseudogene TRBV3-2) to TRBJ1-1; D is ambiguous. The CDR3 covers 11 residues. Between the trimmed V and J ends, which lost 5 bases and 9 bases, there was a span of 10 bases. In germline, CDR1 is LGHDT, CDR2 YNNKEL (reference sequence). CDR3 sequence: CASSIGPQAFF. The CDR3 region has the DNA TGTGCCAGCAGCATCGGGCCTCAAGCTTTCTTT.

The genes are TRBV2 and TRBJ1-4; D is unresolved. The V and J ends lost 8 bases and 1 base respectively, with 11 bases between them. Germline lookup yields CDR1 SNHLY and CDR2 FYNNEI. CDR3 length equals 14 residues. CDR3 coding DNA: TGTGCCAGCGAGCGGGGTGTAACTAATGAAAAACTGTTTTTT. Amino acids: CASERGVTNEKLFF.

This chain connects TRBV4-1 to TRBJ1-2; D is possibly TRBD1 (5 bases). CDR3 length equals 17 residues. CDR1 is MGHRA and CDR2 is YSYEKL in the germline V gene. Trimming pared 0 bases from V and 0 bases from J, leaving 14 bases between. The CDR3 loop reads CASSQEAQRGTNYGYTF. Written as DNA, the CDR3 is TGCGCCAGCAGCCAAGAAGCCCAGCGGGGGACTAACTATGGCTACACCTTC.